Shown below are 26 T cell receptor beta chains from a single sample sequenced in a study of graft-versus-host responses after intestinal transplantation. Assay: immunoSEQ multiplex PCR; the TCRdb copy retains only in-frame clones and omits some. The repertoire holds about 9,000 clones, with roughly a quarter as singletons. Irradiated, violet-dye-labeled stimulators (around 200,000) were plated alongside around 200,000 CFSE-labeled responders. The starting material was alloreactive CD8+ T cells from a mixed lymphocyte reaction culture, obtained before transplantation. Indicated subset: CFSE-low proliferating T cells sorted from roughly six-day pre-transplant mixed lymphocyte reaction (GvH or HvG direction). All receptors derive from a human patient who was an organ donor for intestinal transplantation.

Written as DNA, the CDR3 is TGTGCCAGCAGCTTAGATCTCGGGGGTACTGAAGCTTTCTTT. Its protein product is CASSLDLGGTEAFF. The rearrangement links TRBV11-2 to TRBJ1-1; tentatively, D is TRBD1 (5 bases). Germline CDR1 reads SGHAT; CDR2 reads FQNNGV. This CDR3 spans 14 amino acids. The V and J ends lost 0 bases and 5 bases respectively, with 10 bases between them.

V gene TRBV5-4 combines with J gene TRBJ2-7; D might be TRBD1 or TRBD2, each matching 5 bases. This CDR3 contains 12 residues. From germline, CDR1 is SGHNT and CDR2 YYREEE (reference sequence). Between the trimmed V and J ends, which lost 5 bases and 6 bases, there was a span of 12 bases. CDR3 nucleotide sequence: TGTGCCAGCAGTTGGGGCACTAGCGAGCAGTACTTC. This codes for CASSWGTSEQYF.

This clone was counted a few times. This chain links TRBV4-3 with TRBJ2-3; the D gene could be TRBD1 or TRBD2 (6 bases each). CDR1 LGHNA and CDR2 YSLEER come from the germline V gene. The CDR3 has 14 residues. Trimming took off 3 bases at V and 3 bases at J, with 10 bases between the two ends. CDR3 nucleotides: TGCGCCAGCAGCCACAGGGGAGGTACAGATACGCAGTATTTT. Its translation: CASSHRGGTDTQYF.

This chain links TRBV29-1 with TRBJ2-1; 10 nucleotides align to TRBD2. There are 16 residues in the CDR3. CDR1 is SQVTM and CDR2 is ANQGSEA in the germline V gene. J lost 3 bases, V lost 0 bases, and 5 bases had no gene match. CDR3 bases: TGCAGCGTTGAAGAACCAGGACTAGCGGTCTACAATGAGCAGTTCTTC. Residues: CSVEEPGLAVYNEQFF.

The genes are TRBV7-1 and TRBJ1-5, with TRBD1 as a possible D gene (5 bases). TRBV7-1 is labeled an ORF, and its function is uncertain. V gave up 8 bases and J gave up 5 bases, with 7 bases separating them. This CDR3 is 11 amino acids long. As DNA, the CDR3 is TGTGCCAGCGGCAGGGATCAGCCCCAGCATTTT. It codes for CASGRDQPQHF.

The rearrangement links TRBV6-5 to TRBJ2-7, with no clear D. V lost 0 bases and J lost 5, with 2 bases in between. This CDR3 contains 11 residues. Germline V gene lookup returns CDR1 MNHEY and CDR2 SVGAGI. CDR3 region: CASSYSNEQYF. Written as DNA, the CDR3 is TGTGCCAGCAGTTACTCGAACGAGCAGTACTTC.

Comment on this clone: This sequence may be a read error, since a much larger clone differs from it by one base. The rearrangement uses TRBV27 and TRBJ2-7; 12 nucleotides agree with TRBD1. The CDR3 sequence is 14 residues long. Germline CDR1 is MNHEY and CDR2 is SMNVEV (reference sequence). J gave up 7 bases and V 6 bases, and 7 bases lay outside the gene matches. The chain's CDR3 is CASRLGTGGKEQYF. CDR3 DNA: TGTGCCAGCAGGTTAGGGACAGGGGGCAAAGAGCAGTACTTC.

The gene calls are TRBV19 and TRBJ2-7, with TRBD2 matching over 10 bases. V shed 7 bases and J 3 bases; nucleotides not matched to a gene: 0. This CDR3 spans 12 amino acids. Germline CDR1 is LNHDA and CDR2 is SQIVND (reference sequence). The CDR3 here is CASTSGSYEQYF. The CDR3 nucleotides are TGTGCCAGTACTAGCGGGAGCTACGAGCAGTACTTC. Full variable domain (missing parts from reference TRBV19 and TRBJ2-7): DGGITQSPKYLFRKEGQNVTLSCEQNLNHDAMYWYRQDPGQGLRLIYYSQIVNDFQKGDIAEGYSVSREKKESFPLTVTSAQKNPTAFYLCASTSGSYEQYFGPGTRLTVT.

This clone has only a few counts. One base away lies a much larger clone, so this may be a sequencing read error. CDR3 protein: CAISYSRANQPQHF. CDR3 DNA: TGTGCCATCAGTTACTCAAGGGCCAATCAGCCCCAGCATTTT. The chain joins TRBV6-5 to TRBJ1-5; D unresolved. CDR1 is MNHEY, CDR2 SVGAGI, per germline. This CDR3 is 14 amino acids long.

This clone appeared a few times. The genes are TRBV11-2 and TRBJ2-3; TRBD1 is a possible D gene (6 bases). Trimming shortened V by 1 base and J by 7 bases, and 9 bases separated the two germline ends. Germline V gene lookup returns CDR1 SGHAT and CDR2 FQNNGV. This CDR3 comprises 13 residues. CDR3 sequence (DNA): TGTGCCAGCAGCTTAGGGGGGCGTCATACGCAGTATTTT. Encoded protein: CASSLGGRHTQYF.

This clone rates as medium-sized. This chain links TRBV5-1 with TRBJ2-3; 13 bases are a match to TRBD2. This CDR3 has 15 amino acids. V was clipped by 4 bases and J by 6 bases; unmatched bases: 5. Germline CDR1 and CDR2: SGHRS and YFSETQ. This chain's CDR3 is CASSPGTSGVDTQYF. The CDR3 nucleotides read TGCGCCAGCAGCCCTGGGACTAGCGGGGTCGATACGCAGTATTTT.

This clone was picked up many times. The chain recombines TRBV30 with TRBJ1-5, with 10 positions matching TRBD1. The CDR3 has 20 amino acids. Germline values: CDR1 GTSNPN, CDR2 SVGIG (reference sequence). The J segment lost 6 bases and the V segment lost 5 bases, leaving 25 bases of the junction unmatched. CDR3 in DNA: TGTGCCTGGTTGGGGATGAGGGACAGGGGAGGGAAAATGGCCGGTCAGCCCCAGCATTTT. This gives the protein CAWLGMRDRGGKMAGQPQHF.

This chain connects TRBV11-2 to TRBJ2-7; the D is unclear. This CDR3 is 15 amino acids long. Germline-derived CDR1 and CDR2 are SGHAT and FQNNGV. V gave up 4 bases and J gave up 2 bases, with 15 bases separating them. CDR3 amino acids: CASSSLKGVTYEQYF. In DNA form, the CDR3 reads TGTGCCAGCAGCTCTCTTAAGGGTGTAACCTACGAGCAGTACTTC.

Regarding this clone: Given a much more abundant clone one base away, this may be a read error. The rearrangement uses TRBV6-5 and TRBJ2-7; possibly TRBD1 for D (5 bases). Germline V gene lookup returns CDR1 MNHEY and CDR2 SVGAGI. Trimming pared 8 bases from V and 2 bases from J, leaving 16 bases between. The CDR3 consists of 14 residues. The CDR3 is CASGQDMSAYEQYF. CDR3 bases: TGTGCCAGCGGTCAGGACATGAGCGCCTACGAGCAGTACTTC.

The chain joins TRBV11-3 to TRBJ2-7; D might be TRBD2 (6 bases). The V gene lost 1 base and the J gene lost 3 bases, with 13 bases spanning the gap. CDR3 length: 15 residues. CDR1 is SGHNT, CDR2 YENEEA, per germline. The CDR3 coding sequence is TGTGCCAGCAGCTTAGGGGGAGGAAACCACTACGAGCAGTACTTC. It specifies CASSLGGGNHYEQYF. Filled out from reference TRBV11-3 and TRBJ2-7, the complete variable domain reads EAGVVQSPRYKIIEKKQPVAFWCNPISGHNTLYWYLQNLGQGPELLIRYENEEAVDDSQLPKDRFSAERLKGVDSTLKIQPAELGDSAVYLCASSLGGGNHYEQYFGPGTRLTVT.

DNA of the CDR3: TGCGCCAGCAGCCCTAAGTGGGTGTACAATGAGCAGTTCTTC. This translates into CASSPKWVYNEQFF. J is TRBJ2-1 and V is TRBV4-1; D is ambiguous. The germline CDR1 and CDR2 sequences are MGHRA and YSYEKL. The CDR3 is 14 residues long. V was clipped by 4 bases and J by 4 bases, with 11 bases between them.

The chain's CDR3 is CASSILPGTEAFF. DNA of the CDR3: TGTGCCAGTAGTATCCTCCCGGGAACTGAAGCTTTCTTT. The rearrangement joins TRBV19 to TRBJ1-1; D call uncertain. The V end was cut by 3 bases, the J end by 5 bases, with 10 bases between. Germline CDR1 and CDR2: LNHDA and SQIVND (reference sequence). The CDR3 is 13 amino acids.

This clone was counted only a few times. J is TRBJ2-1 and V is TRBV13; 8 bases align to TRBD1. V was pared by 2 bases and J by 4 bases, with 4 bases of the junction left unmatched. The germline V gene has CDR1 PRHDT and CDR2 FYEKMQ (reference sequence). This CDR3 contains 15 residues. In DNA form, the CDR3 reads TGTGCCAGCAGCTTAATAGGACAGGGTTACAATGAGCAGTTCTTC. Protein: CASSLIGQGYNEQFF.

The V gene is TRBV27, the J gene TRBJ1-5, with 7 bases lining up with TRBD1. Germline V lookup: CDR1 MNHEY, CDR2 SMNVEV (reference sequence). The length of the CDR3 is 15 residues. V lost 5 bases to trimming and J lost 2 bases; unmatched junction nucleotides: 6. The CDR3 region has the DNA TGTGCCAGCAGTGGACCCGGGACAGGCAATCAGCCCCAGCATTTT. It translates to CASSGPGTGNQPQHF.

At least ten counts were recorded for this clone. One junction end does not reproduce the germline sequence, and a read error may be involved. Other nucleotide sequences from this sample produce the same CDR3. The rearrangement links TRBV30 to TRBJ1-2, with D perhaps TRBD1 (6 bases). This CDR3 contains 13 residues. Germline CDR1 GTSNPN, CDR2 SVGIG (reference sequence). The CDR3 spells CAWRVGGARGYTF. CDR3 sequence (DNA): TGTGCCTGGCGTGTAGGGGGGGCGCGGGGCTACACCTTC. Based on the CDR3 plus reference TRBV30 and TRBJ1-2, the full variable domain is SQTIHQWPATLVQPVGSPLSLECTVEGTSNPNLYWYRQAAGRGLQLLFYSVGIGQISSEVPQNLSASRPQDRQFILSSKKLLLSDSGFYLCAWRVGGARGYTFGSGTRLTVV.

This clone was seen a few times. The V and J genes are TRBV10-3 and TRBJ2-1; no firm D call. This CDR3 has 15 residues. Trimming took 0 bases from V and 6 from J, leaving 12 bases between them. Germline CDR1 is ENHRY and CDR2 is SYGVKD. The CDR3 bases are TGTGCCATCAGTGAGTCCAGGAAAGTACGCAATGAGCAGTTCTTC. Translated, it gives CAISESRKVRNEQFF.

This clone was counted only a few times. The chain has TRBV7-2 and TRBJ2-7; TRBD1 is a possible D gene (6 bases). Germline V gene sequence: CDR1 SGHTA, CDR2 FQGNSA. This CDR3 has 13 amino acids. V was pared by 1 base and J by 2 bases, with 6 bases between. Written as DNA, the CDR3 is TGTGCCAGCAGCTTAGAGGGGGCCTACGAGCAGTACTTC. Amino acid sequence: CASSLEGAYEQYF. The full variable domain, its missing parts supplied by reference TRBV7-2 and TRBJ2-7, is GAGVSQSPSNKVTEKGKDVELRCDPISGHTALYWYRQSLGQGLEFLIYFQGNSAPDKSGLPSDRFSAERTGGSVSTLTIQRTQQEDSAVYLCASSLEGAYEQYFGPGTRLTVT.

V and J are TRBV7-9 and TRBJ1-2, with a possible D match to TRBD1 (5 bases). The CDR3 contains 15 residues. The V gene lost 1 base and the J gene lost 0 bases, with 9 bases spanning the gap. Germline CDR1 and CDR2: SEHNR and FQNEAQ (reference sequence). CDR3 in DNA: TGTGCCAGCAGCTTAGGGCAGGGACCTAACTATGGCTACACCTTC. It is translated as CASSLGQGPNYGYTF.

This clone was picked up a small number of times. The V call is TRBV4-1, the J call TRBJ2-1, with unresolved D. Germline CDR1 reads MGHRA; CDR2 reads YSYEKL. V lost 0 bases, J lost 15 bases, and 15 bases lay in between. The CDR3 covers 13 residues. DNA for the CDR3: TGCGCCAGCAGCCAAGATATTGCCCGGCTGCGGTTCTTC. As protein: CASSQDIARLRFF.

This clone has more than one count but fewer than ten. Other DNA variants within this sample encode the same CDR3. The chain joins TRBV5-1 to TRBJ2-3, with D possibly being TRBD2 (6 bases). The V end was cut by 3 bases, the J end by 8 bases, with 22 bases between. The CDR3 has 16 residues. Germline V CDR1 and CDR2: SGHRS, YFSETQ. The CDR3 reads CASSSTGRFGGATQYF. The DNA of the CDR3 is TGCGCCAGCAGCTCGACGGGGCGGTTCGGGGGTGCTACGCAGTATTTT.

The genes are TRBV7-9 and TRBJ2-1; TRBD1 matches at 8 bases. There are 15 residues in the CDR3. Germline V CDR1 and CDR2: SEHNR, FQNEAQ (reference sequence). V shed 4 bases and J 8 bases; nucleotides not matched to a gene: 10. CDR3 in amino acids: CASSSDRASPHEQFF. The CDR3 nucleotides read TGTGCCAGCAGCTCGGACAGGGCTTCCCCCCATGAGCAGTTCTTC.